This T cell receptor beta chain stems from a study of circulating and synovial CD4+ cells in juvenile arthritis. Study results and caveats: Compared with bulk blood, circulating pathogenic-like lymphocytes shared substantially more CDR3 sequences with synovial T cells.

Per germline, CDR1 SGHAT and CDR2 FQNNGV. The V end lost 5 bases, the J end lost 3 bases, and 13 bases lay between the germline ends. This CDR3 contains 14 residues. The table came from immunoSEQ multiplex PCR; TCRdb's copy has only in-frame clones and leaves some out. The sample records 30,000 to 40,000 clones, about 95% being singletons. This clone came up once. Its cognate antigen is unknown. The source material was CD4+ T cells from blood. The chain joins TRBV11-2 to TRBJ2-5; TRBD2 might be the D (6 bases). The TCR sequence derives from a human donor with juvenile idiopathic arthritis. The DNA of the CDR3 is TGTGCCAGCAGCCCCCGGGACTTTAAAGAGACCCAGTACTTC. Its protein product is CASSPRDFKETQYF.